One T cell receptor (beta chain) is described in this entry. TEMRA cells were FACS-enriched, and CD8+ and CD4+ T cells were isolated negatively. The data were obtained in a study of CD8 T cells in Susac syndrome. This CDR3 is built from 16 residues. CDR1 is LGHDT, CDR2 YNNKEL, per germline (reference sequence). V dropped 4 bases and J dropped 2 bases, with 18 bases sitting between them. cDNA came from about 0.51 to 1 ug RNA primed by random hexamers. TCRdb re-called the immunoSEQ multiplex PCR reads with MiXCR, one entry per CDR3 protein. The sample carries approximately 140,000 distinct CDR3 sequences, approximately 95% recorded once.

The receptor's source is a human donor with multiple sclerosis. The rearrangement links TRBV3-1 to TRBJ2-7, with D perhaps TRBD1 or TRBD2 (5 bases each). What was sequenced was CD4+ T cells from PBMCs. CDR3 residues: CASSLVRTGGTYEQYF. CDR3 nucleotides: TGTGCCAGCAGCCTAGTTCGAACAGGAGGAACCTACGAGCAGTACTTC.